Below are 26 T cell receptor beta chains sequenced from a single sample in a study of blood T cell repertoires in COVID-19. Here immunoSEQ multiplex PCR was the method, and the copy in TCRdb shows in-frame clones only, minus some. The data hold about 390,000 clones, with about 87% observed a single time. The sequenced sample was PBMCs or T cells enriched from blood (not recorded which). All receptors derive from a woman between 50 and 59 years old who had recovered from COVID-19.

The chain is built from TRBV11-2 and TRBJ1-3, with 8 bases that match TRBD1. Losses at the gene ends were 4 bases for V and 3 bases for J; bases not matched to a gene: 5. Germline values: CDR1 SGHAT, CDR2 FQNNGV. The CDR3 consists of 15 residues. CDR3 DNA sequence: TGTGCCAGCAGCTCCGGACAGGGTTATGGAAACACCATATATTTT. Translating it yields CASSSGQGYGNTIYF.

V is TRBV3-1 (or the pseudogene TRBV3-2) and J is TRBJ2-7; TRBD2 agrees at 9 bases. Losses at the gene ends were 2 bases for V and 0 bases for J; bases not matched to a gene: 8. Looked up from germline, CDR1 is LGHDT and CDR2 is YNNKEL (reference sequence). The CDR3 runs to 17 residues. The CDR3 sequence: CASSQRGTSRTSYEQYF. In DNA form, the CDR3 reads TGTGCCAGCAGCCAAAGGGGGACTAGCCGAACCTCCTACGAGCAGTACTTC.

The chain has TRBV14 and TRBJ1-3, with D perhaps TRBD1 (6 bases). V lost 4 bases to trimming and J lost 0 bases, with 16 bases between them. This CDR3 spans 17 amino acids. Germline CDR1 and CDR2: SGHDN and FVKESK. CDR3 protein: CASSLSGERPSGNTIYF. The CDR3 coding sequence is TGTGCCAGCAGCCTCTCAGGGGAGAGACCCTCTGGAAACACCATATATTTT.

CDR3 residues: CASSQDTSYEQYF. The CDR3 DNA reads as TGCGCCAGCAGCCAAGATACGAGCTACGAGCAGTACTTC. The rearrangement uses TRBV4-1 and TRBJ2-7; D uncertain. The CDR3 has 13 amino acids. Germline CDR1 reads MGHRA; CDR2 reads YSYEKL. Trimming took 0 bases from V and 3 from J, leaving 6 bases between them.

The CDR3 DNA sequence: TGTGCCAGCAGGGGACAGGACGACGAGCAGTACTTC. It specifies CASRGQDDEQYF. This chain connects TRBV27 to TRBJ2-7, with TRBD1 matching over 8 bases. Per the germline V gene, CDR1 is MNHEY and CDR2 is SMNVEV (reference sequence). This CDR3 comprises 12 residues. The ends lost 6 bases at V and 5 bases at J; junction bases unmatched: 3.

The genes are TRBV11-2 and TRBJ2-1; TRBD2 aligns across 10 bases. The CDR3 length is 16 residues. V lost 8 bases and J lost 4; bases outside the gene matches: 11. Germline CDR1 reads SGHAT; CDR2 reads FQNNGV. Written as DNA, the CDR3 is TGTGCCAGCGGGTCACCGGCTAGCGGGGGTTACAATGAGCAGTTCTTC. Translating gives CASGSPASGGYNEQFF. Drawing the rest from reference TRBV11-2 and TRBJ2-1, the complete variable domain is EAGVAQSPRYKIIEKRQSVAFWCNPISGHATLYWYQQILGQGPKLLIQFQNNGVVDDSQLPKDRFSAERLKGVDSTLKIQPAKLEDSAVYLCASGSPASGGYNEQFFGPGTRLTVL.

The V gene is TRBV6-5, the J gene TRBJ1-6; D gene unclear. Trimming cost V 3 bases and J 7 bases, with 13 bases left between them. The germline CDR1 and CDR2 sequences are MNHEY and SVGAGI. The CDR3 is made up of 15 amino acids. CDR3: CASSYTRTGNSPLHF. Here the CDR3 DNA reads TGTGCCAGCAGTTATACTAGGACCGGGAATTCACCCCTCCACTTT.

The CDR3 protein is CASSEWAGPDEAFF. The CDR3 DNA reads as TGTGCCAGCAGTGAATGGGCAGGGCCGGATGAAGCTTTCTTT. V is TRBV2 and J is TRBJ1-1; D is possibly TRBD1 (5 bases). Per germline, CDR1 SNHLY and CDR2 FYNNEI. The CDR3 sequence is 14 residues long. Trimming pared 2 bases from V and 7 bases from J, leaving 14 bases between.

The chain uses TRBV7-9 and TRBJ1-5, with D tentatively TRBD1 (6 bases). Trimming pared 1 base from V and 0 bases from J, leaving 13 bases between. Germline V gene data show CDR1 as SEHNR and CDR2 as FQNEAQ (reference sequence). The CDR3 extends over 17 amino acids. The CDR3 protein is CASSLDAGEYSNQPQHF. In DNA, the CDR3 is TGTGCCAGCAGCTTAGATGCAGGGGAATATAGCAATCAGCCCCAGCATTTT.

The V call is TRBV4-1, the J call TRBJ2-7; 7 nucleotides agree with TRBD1. CDR1 MGHRA and CDR2 YSYEKL come from the germline V gene. V lost 5 bases, J lost 3 bases, and 4 bases stayed unmatched. CDR3 size: 13 residues. CDR3 region: CASSGDSGYEQYF. DNA for the CDR3: TGCGCCAGCAGCGGGGACAGTGGCTACGAGCAGTACTTC.

The chain recombines TRBV18 with TRBJ2-1; 7 bases line up with TRBD2. Germline loops: CDR1 KGHSH, CDR2 LQKENI. CDR3 length equals 17 residues. With 3 bases clipped from V and 9 bases from J, the junction kept 17 bases outside the gene matches. DNA for the CDR3: TGTGCCAGCTCACCCGACTTCCGGGGGGATATGGGCATTGAGCAGTTCTTC. Translation: CASSPDFRGDMGIEQFF. The variable domain in full, with the rest retrieved from reference TRBV18 and TRBJ2-1, is NAGVMQNPRHLVRRRGQEARLRCSPMKGHSHVYWYRQLPEEGLKFMVYLQKENIIDESGMPKERFSAEFPKEGPSILRIQQVVRGDSAAYFCASSPDFRGDMGIEQFFGPGTRLTVL.

The chain has TRBV7-9 and TRBJ1-2; TRBD1 aligns across 9 bases. From germline, CDR1 is SEHNR and CDR2 FQNEAQ (reference sequence). V lost 1 base and J lost 2; bases outside the gene matches: 5. The CDR3 has 16 residues. DNA of the CDR3: TGTGCCAGCAGCTTAGTAGCGGGACAGGGAAACTATGGCTACACCTTC. This gives the protein CASSLVAGQGNYGYTF.

V usage is TRBV12-3 or TRBV12-4 and J usage is TRBJ1-1, with D possibly TRBD1 on 5 matching bases. CDR3 length equals 13 residues. V was cut by 7 bases and J by 4 bases, with 13 bases left in between. The CDR3 nucleotides are TGTGCCAGCACCCCATTCGGGGGCACTGAAGCTTTCTTT. Protein product: CASTPFGGTEAFF.

The chain carries TRBV3-1 (or the pseudogene TRBV3-2) and TRBJ2-5; 9 positions match TRBD2. The CDR3 consists of 16 residues. The V segment lost 2 bases and the J segment 5 bases; nucleotides outside the gene matches: 9. From germline, CDR1 is LGHDT and CDR2 YNNKEL (reference sequence). The chain's CDR3 is CASSQPTSGPRETQYF. The CDR3 region has the DNA TGTGCCAGCAGCCAACCCACTAGCGGGCCCCGGGAGACCCAGTACTTC.

The V gene is TRBV3-1 (or the pseudogene TRBV3-2), the J gene TRBJ2-5; possible D gene TRBD1, 5 bases. Trimming cost V 2 bases and J 3 bases, with 10 bases left between them. The CDR3 runs 14 residues. Looked up from germline, CDR1 is LGHDT and CDR2 is YNNKEL (reference sequence). This CDR3 reads CASSQSVREETQYF. In DNA form, the CDR3 reads TGTGCCAGCAGCCAATCAGTCAGGGAAGAGACCCAGTACTTC.

This sequence joins TRBV30 and TRBJ1-4; TRBD1 is a possible D gene (5 bases). Germline V gene sequence: CDR1 GTSNPN, CDR2 SVGIG (reference sequence). Deletions cut 0 bases from V and 1 base from J, with 9 bases between. The CDR3 length is 15 residues. The CDR3 here is CAWSVPRGTNEKLFF. DNA of the CDR3: TGTGCCTGGAGTGTACCTAGGGGAACTAATGAAAAACTGTTTTTT.

The chain links TRBV7-9 to TRBJ1-2; a weak D match, TRBD1 (6 bases). The V gene's germline CDR1 is SEHNR and CDR2 FQNEAQ (reference sequence). CDR3 length: 16 residues. Between the trimmed V and J ends, which lost 5 bases and 2 bases, there was a span of 18 bases. CDR3 bases: TGTGCCAGCAGCCCCCGGGCGTCGCAGGGGAACTATGGCTACACCTTC. It encodes CASSPRASQGNYGYTF.

This clone was seen just once. The CDR3 DNA is TGTGCCAGTAGTCACGGACAGAGCTCTGGAAACACCATATATTTT. Translated, it gives CASSHGQSSGNTIYF. The chain recombines TRBV19 with TRBJ1-3; possible D gene TRBD1, 6 bases. Germline CDR1 is LNHDA and CDR2 is SQIVND (reference sequence). Trimming cost V 5 bases and J 0 bases, with 11 bases left between them. The CDR3 extends over 15 amino acids.

The chain recombines TRBV4-1 with TRBJ2-7; no definite D call. Trimming removed 2 bases from V and 3 bases from J, with 8 bases in between. The V gene's germline CDR1 is MGHRA and CDR2 YSYEKL. The CDR3 totals 13 residues. The CDR3 DNA is TGCGCCAGCAGCCAACCCCTCGGCTACGAGCAGTACTTC. It yields the protein CASSQPLGYEQYF.

The chain combines TRBV27 with TRBJ1-4; 7 bases match TRBD1. This CDR3 region has 14 residues. Germline V gene sequence: CDR1 MNHEY, CDR2 SMNVEV (reference sequence). Trimming removed 6 bases from V and 5 bases from J; junction bases left unmatched: 6. CDR3 residues: CASSTGQLNEKLFF. The CDR3 coding sequence is TGTGCCAGCAGCACGGGACAGCTGAATGAAAAACTGTTTTTT.

The rearrangement uses TRBV9 and TRBJ2-7, with 10 bases matching TRBD1. J gave up 4 bases and V 4 bases, and 8 bases lay outside the gene matches. Germline CDR1 and CDR2: SGDLS and YYNGEE. The CDR3 spans 15 residues. CDR3 nucleotides: TGTGCCAGCAGCCCCCGGGGACAGGGGCCGTACGAGCAGTACTTC. Its protein is CASSPRGQGPYEQYF.

V usage is TRBV9 and J usage is TRBJ1-1, with TRBD1 matching 9 bases. V was pared by 0 bases and J by 11 bases, with 5 bases of the junction left unmatched. Germline V CDR1 and CDR2: SGDLS, YYNGEE. The CDR3 contains 13 residues. The CDR3 DNA is TGTGCCAGCAGCGTAGGGGACAGGGATTGGGCTTTCTTT. It is translated as CASSVGDRDWAFF.

The V and J genes are TRBV7-2 and TRBJ1-4; 8 positions agree with TRBD1. V trimming: 5 bases; J trimming: 8 bases; junction bases outside the gene matches: 7. CDR1 SGHTA and CDR2 FQGNSA come from the germline V gene. The CDR3 sequence is 14 residues long. The CDR3 sequence is CASSQGQGGEKLFF. Here the CDR3 DNA reads TGTGCCAGCAGCCAAGGACAGGGAGGGGAAAAACTGTTTTTT.

This chain links TRBV28 with TRBJ1-2, with 8 positions matching TRBD1. Germline V CDR1 and CDR2: MDHEN, SYDVKM. V shed 5 bases and J 7 bases; nucleotides not matched to a gene: 12. CDR3 length equals 15 residues. As DNA, the CDR3 is TGTGCCAGCAGTACCAACCCCGGGACAGGAGGTGGCTACACCTTC. Translating gives CASSTNPGTGGGYTF.

The rearrangement joins TRBV28 to TRBJ1-3; 7 bases match TRBD1. Germline V CDR1 and CDR2: MDHEN, SYDVKM. The CDR3 covers 17 residues. V shed 1 base, J shed 3 bases, and the junction held 9 bases outside the gene matches. CDR3 DNA: TGTGCCAGCAGTTTATTCACCGCAGGGGGTATTGGAAACACCATATATTTT. This gives the protein CASSLFTAGGIGNTIYF. Filled out from reference TRBV28 and TRBJ1-3, the complete variable domain reads DVKVTQSSRYLVKRTGEKVFLECVQDMDHENMFWYRQDPGLGLRLIYFSYDVKMKEKGDIPEGYSVSREKKERFSLILESASTNQTSMYLCASSLFTAGGIGNTIYFGEGSWLTVV.

CDR3 nucleotide sequence: TGTGCCAGCAAGAGGGACACCCCGAACACCTACGAGCAGTACTTC. This encodes CASKRDTPNTYEQYF. This chain connects TRBV2 to TRBJ2-7, with a possible D match to TRBD1 (6 bases). In germline, CDR1 is SNHLY, CDR2 FYNNEI. With 7 bases removed from V and 2 bases from J, the gap between germline ends came to 18 bases. This CDR3 spans 15 amino acids. The full variable domain, in which reference TRBV2 and TRBJ2-7 provide the parts outside the CDR3, is EPEVTQTPSHQVTQMGQEVILRCVPISNHLYFYWYRQILGQKVEFLVSFYNNEISEKSEIFDDQFSVERPDGSNFTLKIRSTKLEDSAMYFCASKRDTPNTYEQYFGPGTRLTVT.